This T cell receptor (beta chain) was identified in a study of HIV-infected patients and healthy controls. Roughly three months, about 14 weeks, into antiretroviral therapy, follow-up blood was collected. The repertoire came from unfractionated whole blood and reflected all unsorted peripheral T cells. RNA came from around 2.3 ml of peripheral blood. cDNA was made from around 0.45 ug RNA using alpha and beta constant primers. Alpha and beta chain libraries were made separately by chain-specific third strand synthesis with multiplexing indices. Ligation attached cDNA to a 5' RACE adapter that carried a random hexamer and SP2 site. Second strand synthesis was primed from the SP2 site. TCRdb analysed the 5' RACE reads with MiXCR anew, one entry per CDR3 protein. The data show 4,500 to 5,500 distinct CDR3 sequences, around 5.9% seen once. This clonotype has a count of ten or more. What it binds is not known.

The CDR3 sequence is 12 residues long. CDR1 is DFQATT and CDR2 is SNEGSKA in the germline V gene (reference sequence). J was trimmed by 4 bases and V by 6 bases; bases with no gene match: 5. Study-wide points: The seeming recovery of the Gini index after therapy in HIV-infected patients vanished in size-matched data.

The gene calls are TRBV20-1 and TRBJ1-2; 7 bases are shared with TRBD1. The source of this sequence is an adult with HIV infection. Here the sequenced sample was blood, taken during antiretroviral therapy. The DNA of the CDR3 is TGCAGTGCAGGGGGACAGTTCTATGGCTACACCTTC. Amino acid sequence: CSAGGQFYGYTF.